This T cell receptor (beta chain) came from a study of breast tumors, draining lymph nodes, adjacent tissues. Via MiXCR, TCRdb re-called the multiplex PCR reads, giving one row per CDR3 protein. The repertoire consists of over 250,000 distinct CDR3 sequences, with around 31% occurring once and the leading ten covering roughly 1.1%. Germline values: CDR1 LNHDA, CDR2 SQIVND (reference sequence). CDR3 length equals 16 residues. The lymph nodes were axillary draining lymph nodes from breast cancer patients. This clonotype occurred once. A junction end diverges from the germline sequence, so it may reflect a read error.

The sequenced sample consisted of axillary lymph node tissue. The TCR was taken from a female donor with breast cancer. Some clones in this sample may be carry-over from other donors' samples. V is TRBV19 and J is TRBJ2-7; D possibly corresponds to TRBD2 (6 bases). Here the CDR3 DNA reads TGTGCCAGTAGTGTAGAAGGCGGGGCCTCCTCCTACGAGCAGTATTTC. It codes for CASSVEGGASSYEQYF. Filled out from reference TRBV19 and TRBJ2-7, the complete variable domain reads DGGITQSPKYLFRKEGQNVTLSCEQNLNHDAMYWYRQDPGQGLRLIYYSQIVNDFQKGDIAEGYSVSREKKESFPLTVTSAQKNPTAFYLCASSVEGGASSYEQYFGPGTRLTVT.